This TCR beta chain appears in the sequencing data of a study of glioma-infiltrating T cells. Study-level results: Gliomas, especially low-grade, showed above-expected tissue-blood divergence; non-neoplastic patients showed below. CDR3 overlap between tissue and blood was very small.

The iRepertoire nested amplicon-rescue multiplex PCR amplified TCR alpha and beta CDR3s from RNA. For one-step reverse transcription and amplification, 100-400 ng of tissue mRNA or PBMC total RNA was used. Each CDR3 protein is one row after TCRdb ran MiXCR on the multiplex PCR reads. The table has 100,000 to 150,000 distinct CDR3 sequences, 20% to 25% seen once. The CDR3 contains 15 residues. The germline V gene has CDR1 LGHNA and CDR2 YNFKEQ. A word on this clonotype: Its antigen is unidentified. One junction end disagrees with the germline gene, perhaps due to a read error.

The source material was glioma tissue, nonneoplastic brain tissue, or PBMCs (not recorded which). This TCR was sampled from a human donor with low-grade glioma or glioblastoma, undergoing nonglioma brain surgery, or in good health (not recorded which). The rearrangement uses TRBV4-2 and TRBJ2-7, with D possibly called TRBD1 or TRBD2 (5 bases each). Here the CDR3 reads CASSQDGGTPYGQYF. The CDR3 DNA reads TGTGCCAGCAGCCAAGATGGGGGTACCCCCTACGGGCAGTACTTC.